The T cell receptor (beta chain) described here comes from a study of cytomegalovirus exposure and HLA in healthy donors. Germline CDR1 is LNHDA and CDR2 is SQIVND (reference sequence). The V end lost 10 bases, the J end lost 0 bases, and 7 bases lay between the germline ends. This CDR3 comprises 12 residues. Study outcomes and limitations: Trimming of TCR beta V- and J-genes showed a link, identified in a later analysis, to a missense DCLRE1C variant. Sequencing likely caused a cluster of highly shared sequence variants. Rare sequences made up most TCRs, while some public TCRs were found in many donors.

Notes on this clone: Antigen unknown.

Primers included in the PCR were 60 Vbeta and 13 Jbeta primers. Data came from immunoSEQ multiplex PCR; TCRdb stores just in-frame clones and leaves some out. The sample consists of 81,000 or so clones, 62% of them appearing once. Material for sequencing was PBMCs. The chain uses TRBV19 and TRBJ1-3; D is uncertain. The clonotype comes from a woman aged 30 to 39 in good health and CMV-seropositive. CDR3 DNA: TGTGCCACCCGGAGCTCTGGAAACACCATATATTTT. Its protein is CATRSSGNTIYF. Combining the CDR3 with reference TRBV19 and TRBJ1-3 gives the whole variable domain DGGITQSPKYLFRKEGQNVTLSCEQNLNHDAMYWYRQDPGQGLRLIYYSQIVNDFQKGDIAEGYSVSREKKESFPLTVTSAQKNPTAFYLCATRSSGNTIYFGEGSWLTVV.